The 27 T cell receptor beta chains given below trace back to one sample, sequenced in a study of cytomegalovirus exposure and HLA in healthy donors (dated by TCRdb to about 2017). Libraries were prepared through the immunoSEQ multiplex PCR assay. A mixture of 60 forward primers for TCR Vbeta segments and 13 reverse primers for TCR Jbeta segments was used in the multiplex PCR. TCRdb mirrors the immuneACCESS table, restricted to in-frame sequences. Some clones are absent from its copies; in checked studies, under half trace to an unresolved V gene, and the reason for the others is unknown. This sample comprises 100,000 to 150,000 clones, around two thirds of them detected only once. The ten largest clonotypes hold under 9.5% of the sample. The material sequenced was PBMCs. The source is a woman aged 35 to 49 in good health and CMV-seropositive.

The chain carries TRBV7-4 and TRBJ2-1, with D possibly TRBD2 on 6 matching bases. V was clipped by 6 bases and J by 0 bases, with 9 bases between them. Germline CDR1 SGHVT, CDR2 SQSDAQ. The CDR3 runs 14 residues. The CDR3 DNA follows: TGTGCCAGCAGGTGGGGACTCTCCTACAATGAGCAGTTCTTC. Residues: CASRWGLSYNEQFF.

The V gene is TRBV2, the J gene TRBJ2-3, with 11 bases identical to TRBD2. The CDR3 has 17 amino acids. The V segment lost 2 bases and the J segment 3 bases; nucleotides outside the gene matches: 7. CDR1 is SNHLY and CDR2 is FYNNEI in the germline V gene. The DNA for the CDR3 is TGTGCCAGCAGTGAATTAGTGACTAGCGGGGATACAGATACGCAGTATTTT. This gives the protein CASSELVTSGDTDTQYF. The full variable domain, its missing parts supplied by reference TRBV2 and TRBJ2-3, is EPEVTQTPSHQVTQMGQEVILRCVPISNHLYFYWYRQILGQKVEFLVSFYNNEISEKSEIFDDQFSVERPDGSNFTLKIRSTKLEDSAMYFCASSELVTSGDTDTQYFGPGTRLTVL.

The gene calls are TRBV7-9 and TRBJ1-2; 11 nucleotides line up with TRBD1. Germline V CDR1 and CDR2: SEHNR, FQNEAQ (reference sequence). V shed 4 bases and J 2 bases; nucleotides not matched to a gene: 3. This CDR3 comprises 15 residues. The CDR3 DNA follows: TGTGCCAGCAGCTACTGGACAGGGGGCAACTATGGCTACACCTTC. This encodes CASSYWTGGNYGYTF.

The chain uses TRBV27 and TRBJ1-5, with unresolved D. The CDR3 has 14 residues. Trimming took off 2 bases at V and 5 bases at J, with 10 bases between the two ends. Germline-derived CDR1 and CDR2 are MNHEY and SMNVEV (reference sequence). The CDR3 bases are TGTGCCAGCAGTTTACGACACGATTATCAGCCCCAGCATTTT. It yields the protein CASSLRHDYQPQHF.

The table lists this clone with a count of one. The chain recombines TRBV10-3 with TRBJ1-1, with TRBD1 matching 9 bases. The ends lost 6 bases at V and 1 base at J; junction bases unmatched: 6. The germline V gene encodes CDR1 ENHRY and CDR2 SYGVKD. The CDR3 has 15 amino acids. This CDR3 reads CAIRPTGGPNTEAFF. The CDR3 region has the DNA TGTGCCATCAGGCCGACAGGGGGGCCGAACACTGAAGCTTTCTTT.

The sample holds one count of this clone. This chain joins TRBV5-6 and TRBJ2-3; a possible D gene is TRBD1 (5 bases). Germline V gene data show CDR1 as SGHDT and CDR2 as YYEEEE. V dropped 2 bases and J dropped 0 bases, with 10 bases sitting between them. The CDR3 consists of 15 residues. The DNA of the CDR3 is TGTGCCAGCAGCTTTGCCCCAGGGAGCACAGATACGCAGTATTTT. Its protein is CASSFAPGSTDTQYF.

Only a few counts were recorded for this clone. The chain combines TRBV11-3 with TRBJ1-2; D uncertain. This CDR3 spans 13 amino acids. Trimming pared 1 base from V and 8 bases from J, leaving 11 bases between. Germline assignment: CDR1 SGHNT and CDR2 YENEEA. The CDR3 DNA reads TGTGCCAGCAGCTTAGTCCGTTTTGAGGGCTACACCTTC. Its protein is CASSLVRFEGYTF.

The V gene is TRBV2, the J gene TRBJ2-3; 7 nucleotides align to TRBD2. The CDR3 is 16 residues long. Looked up from germline, CDR1 is SNHLY and CDR2 is FYNNEI. Trimming removed 5 bases from V and 2 bases from J; junction bases left unmatched: 10. The CDR3 here is CASSLRLALDTDTQYF. CDR3 coding DNA: TGTGCCAGCAGTTTACGACTAGCCCTGGACACAGATACGCAGTATTTT.

This clone was seen a handful of times. The chain has TRBV6-5 and TRBJ2-7; D is perhaps TRBD2 (6 bases). The germline CDR1 and CDR2 sequences are MNHEY and SVGAGI. V was cut by 8 bases and J by 4 bases, with 15 bases left in between. This CDR3 is built from 13 residues. CDR3: CASLGPGVYEQYF. DNA of the CDR3: TGTGCCAGCCTTGGTCCGGGGGTATACGAGCAGTACTTC.

The chain joins TRBV6-4 to TRBJ1-2; 10 nucleotides agree with TRBD1. This CDR3 has 15 residues. J was trimmed by 2 bases and V by 3 bases; bases with no gene match: 3. Germline V gene sequence: CDR1 MRHNA, CDR2 SNTAGT. As DNA, the CDR3 is TGTGCCAGCAGTGAAGGGGGACAGGGGAACTATGGCTACACCTTC. Translation gives CASSEGGQGNYGYTF.

The gene calls are TRBV5-1 and TRBJ2-1; D is possibly TRBD2 (6 bases). Germline values: CDR1 SGHRS, CDR2 YFSETQ. This CDR3 has 15 amino acids. V lost 0 bases to trimming and J lost 2 bases, with 9 bases between them. For the CDR3, the DNA is TGCGCCAGCAGCTTGGGGGGGGACCCCTACAATGAGCAGTTCTTC. Translating gives CASSLGGDPYNEQFF.

This clone was detected a few times. This chain connects TRBV28 to TRBJ2-2, with D perhaps matching TRBD1 (5 bases). Germline CDR1 reads MDHEN; CDR2 reads SYDVKM. The CDR3 loop spans 13 amino acids. V lost 4 bases to trimming and J lost 7 bases, with 10 bases between them. The CDR3 loop reads CASSSQGVGELFF. The CDR3, as DNA: TGTGCCAGCAGTTCCCAGGGTGTCGGGGAGCTGTTTTTT.

This clone was counted a few times. This chain connects TRBV7-3 to TRBJ1-6; D ambiguous. V lost 4 bases to trimming and J lost 9 bases, with 13 bases between them. The CDR3 contains 14 residues. CDR1 and CDR2 (germline): SGHTA, FQGTGA. Here the CDR3 DNA reads TGTGCCAGCAGCTACCAAGGGAGCGGTTCACCCCTCCACTTT. It translates to CASSYQGSGSPLHF.

CDR3 region: CASSLGTGAPQETQYF. CDR3 nucleotides: TGCGCCAGCAGCTTGGGGACAGGGGCCCCCCAAGAGACCCAGTACTTC. V and J are TRBV5-1 and TRBJ2-5, with 9 positions matching TRBD1. The CDR3 is 16 amino acids. Germline V lookup: CDR1 SGHRS, CDR2 YFSETQ. Germline trimming cut 0 bases from V and 1 base from J; bases unmatched to any gene: 4.

V and J are TRBV2 and TRBJ2-7, with D possibly being TRBD1 (5 bases). Per the germline V gene, CDR1 is SNHLY and CDR2 is FYNNEI. V was shortened by 1 base and J by 0 bases, with 10 bases between the two germline ends. The CDR3 runs to 15 residues. CDR3: CASSEGGPSSYEQYF. In nucleotides, the CDR3 is TGTGCCAGCAGTGAAGGGGGCCCGAGCTCCTACGAGCAGTACTTC.

The rearrangement links TRBV6-5 to TRBJ1-2; 8 bases are a match to TRBD1. CDR3 length: 14 residues. V was clipped by 2 bases and J by 8 bases; unmatched bases: 7. Germline CDR1 MNHEY, CDR2 SVGAGI. Written as DNA, the CDR3 is TGTGCCAGCAGTTACACCAGGGGGCGCGAAGGCTACACCTTC. Translated: CASSYTRGREGYTF.

This clone was seen just once. The sample holds other DNA sequences that translate to the same CDR3. The V call is TRBV9, the J call TRBJ2-2; 10 bases are shared with TRBD2. CDR1 and CDR2 (germline): SGDLS, YYNGEE. Trimming at V came to 2 bases and at J to 1 base, leaving 2 bases not matched to a gene. The length of the CDR3 is 16 residues. CDR3 bases: TGTGCCAGCAGCGTCCGACTAGCGGGGAACACCGGGGAGCTGTTTTTT. Translated: CASSVRLAGNTGELFF.

The genes are TRBV2 and TRBJ2-1; 10 positions agree with TRBD1. The CDR3 runs 17 residues. V gave up 6 bases and J gave up 4 bases; unmatched junction bases: 12. Germline CDR1 is SNHLY and CDR2 is FYNNEI. In DNA form, the CDR3 reads TGTGCCAGCAGCCCTGGGTCGGGGACAGGGGTTTACAATGAGCAGTTCTTC. Protein sequence: CASSPGSGTGVYNEQFF. Based on the CDR3 plus reference TRBV2 and TRBJ2-1, the full variable domain is EPEVTQTPSHQVTQMGQEVILRCVPISNHLYFYWYRQILGQKVEFLVSFYNNEISEKSEIFDDQFSVERPDGSNFTLKIRSTKLEDSAMYFCASSPGSGTGVYNEQFFGPGTRLTVL.

The CDR3 spells CASKRADEQYF. CDR3 nucleotide sequence: TGTGCCAGCAAGAGGGCGGATGAGCAGTACTTC. J is TRBJ2-7 and V is TRBV6-1; D possibly corresponds to TRBD2 (5 bases). The CDR3 length is 11 residues. Germline V lookup: CDR1 MNHNS, CDR2 SASEGT. V was clipped by 7 bases and J by 7 bases, with 11 bases between them.

This chain uses TRBV5-4 with TRBJ1-2; D is possibly TRBD1 (5 bases). Germline CDR1 SGHNT, CDR2 YYREEE (reference sequence). V lost 4 bases, J lost 7 bases, and 11 bases lay in between. This CDR3 has 12 residues. This CDR3 is CASSDGTVGYTF. In DNA form, the CDR3 reads TGTGCCAGCAGCGATGGGACTGTTGGCTACACCTTC.

The CDR3: CASSVGTAFQETQYF. CDR3 in DNA: TGTGCCAGTAGTGTCGGGACTGCCTTCCAAGAGACCCAGTACTTC. The chain carries TRBV19 and TRBJ2-5; D perhaps matches TRBD2 (6 bases). The germline V and J ends were trimmed by 5 bases and 1 base, with 14 bases remaining between them. Germline CDR1 and CDR2: LNHDA and SQIVND (reference sequence). This CDR3 is built from 15 residues.

This chain connects TRBV11-2 to TRBJ1-1; no firm D call. Trimming removed 1 base from V and 5 bases from J, with 14 bases in between. Germline V gene data show CDR1 as SGHAT and CDR2 as FQNNGV. The CDR3 covers 15 residues. The CDR3 sequence is CASSLGVVGGTEAFF. CDR3 nucleotides: TGTGCCAGCAGCTTAGGCGTGGTAGGAGGGACTGAAGCTTTCTTT. The whole variable domain, filled in from reference TRBV11-2 and TRBJ1-1, reads EAGVAQSPRYKIIEKRQSVAFWCNPISGHATLYWYQQILGQGPKLLIQFQNNGVVDDSQLPKDRFSAERLKGVDSTLKIQPAKLEDSAVYLCASSLGVVGGTEAFFGQGTRLTVV.

The chain couples TRBV2 to TRBJ1-4; tentatively, D is TRBD1 (5 bases). CDR3 size: 15 residues. V was clipped by 5 bases and J by 0 bases, with 10 bases between them. Germline CDR1 and CDR2: SNHLY and FYNNEI. The CDR3 DNA is TGTGCCAGCAGTTCGGTAGGGGCAACTAATGAAAAACTGTTTTTT. Translating gives CASSSVGATNEKLFF.

The chain links TRBV30 to TRBJ1-2, with 10 bases matching TRBD1. Per the germline V gene, CDR1 is GTSNPN and CDR2 is SVGIG (reference sequence). CDR3 length: 11 amino acids. V trimming: 5 bases; J trimming: 8 bases; junction bases outside the gene matches: 2. CDR3 nucleotide sequence: TGTGCCTGGGGGACAGGGGCCGGCTACACCTTC. It encodes CAWGTGAGYTF.

The chain links TRBV28 to TRBJ2-2; TRBD1 might be the D (5 bases). CDR1 is MDHEN, CDR2 SYDVKM, per germline. V lost 2 bases, J lost 3 bases, and 10 bases lay in between. The CDR3 has 15 amino acids. CDR3 bases: TGTGCCAGCAGTTTACGCAGGGCCCACACCGGGGAGCTGTTTTTT. The encoded protein is CASSLRRAHTGELFF.

The chain employs TRBV2 and TRBJ2-5; tentatively, D is TRBD2 (5 bases). The DNA end lines up better with TRBJ2-7; the J call may be wrong. The germline CDR1 and CDR2 sequences are SNHLY and FYNNEI. CDR3 length: 13 residues. CDR3 bases: TGTGCCAGCAGTGGAGGGTACTCCTACGAGCAGTACTTC. This sequence encodes CASSGGYSYEQYF.

This clone was counted between two and nine times. The V call is TRBV2, the J call TRBJ1-5, with a weak D call TRBD1 (6 bases). The V end lost 5 bases, the J end lost 5 bases, and 10 bases lay between the germline ends. The CDR3 is 13 amino acids. The germline gives CDR1 SNHLY, CDR2 FYNNEI. Here the CDR3 reads CASSRDIYQPQHF. As DNA, the CDR3 is TGTGCCAGCAGTAGGGACATCTATCAGCCCCAGCATTTT. Full variable domain (missing parts from reference TRBV2 and TRBJ1-5): EPEVTQTPSHQVTQMGQEVILRCVPISNHLYFYWYRQILGQKVEFLVSFYNNEISEKSEIFDDQFSVERPDGSNFTLKIRSTKLEDSAMYFCASSRDIYQPQHFGDGTRLSIL.